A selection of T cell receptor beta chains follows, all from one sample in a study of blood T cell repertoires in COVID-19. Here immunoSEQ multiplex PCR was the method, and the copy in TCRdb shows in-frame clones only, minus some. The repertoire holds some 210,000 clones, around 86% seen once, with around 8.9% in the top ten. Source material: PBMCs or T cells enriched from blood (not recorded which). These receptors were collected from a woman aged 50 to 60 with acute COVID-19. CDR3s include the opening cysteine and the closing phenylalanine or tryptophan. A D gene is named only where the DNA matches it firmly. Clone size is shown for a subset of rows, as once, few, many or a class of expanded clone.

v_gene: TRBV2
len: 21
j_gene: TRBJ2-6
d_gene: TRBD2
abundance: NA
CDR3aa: CASRQPYLGGSSLAGANVLTF
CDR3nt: TGTGCCAGCAGACAACCATACTTGGGAGGGTCCTCCTTAGCTGGGGCCAACGTCCTGACTTTC

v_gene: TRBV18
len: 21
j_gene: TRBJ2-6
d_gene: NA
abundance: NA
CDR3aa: CASSRRMDSAEKSSGANVLTF
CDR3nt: TGTGCCAGCTCACGACGTATGGACAGCGCAGAGAAAAGCTCTGGGGCCAACGTCCTGACTTTC

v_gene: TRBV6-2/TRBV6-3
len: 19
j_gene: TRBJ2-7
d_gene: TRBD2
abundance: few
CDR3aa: CASSYRASGRASRPYEQYF
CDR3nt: TGTGCCAGCAGTTACCGGGCTAGCGGGAGGGCAAGTCGGCCCTACGAGCAGTACTTC

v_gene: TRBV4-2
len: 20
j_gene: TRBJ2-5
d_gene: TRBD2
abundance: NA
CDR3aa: CASSQALQGFREGLGETQYF
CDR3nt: TGTGCCAGCAGCCAAGCGCTGCAGGGGTTCCGGGAGGGCCTGGGAGAGACCCAGTACTTC

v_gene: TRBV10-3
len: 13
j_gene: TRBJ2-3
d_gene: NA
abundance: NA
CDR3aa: CAIMGQSTDTQYF
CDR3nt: TGTGCCATCATGGGACAAAGCACAGATACGCAGTATTTT

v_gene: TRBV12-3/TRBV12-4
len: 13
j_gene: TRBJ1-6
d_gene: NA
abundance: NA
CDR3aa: CASSPTPNSPLHF
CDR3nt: TGTGCCAGCAGTCCGACACCAAATTCACCCCTCCACTTT

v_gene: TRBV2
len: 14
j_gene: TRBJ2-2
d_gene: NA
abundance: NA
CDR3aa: CASSPGQNTGELFF
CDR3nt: TGTGCCAGCTCTCCGGGACAGAACACCGGGGAGCTGTTTTTT

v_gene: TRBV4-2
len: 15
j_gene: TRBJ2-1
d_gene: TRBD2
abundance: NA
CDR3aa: CASSPRTSGSSEQFF
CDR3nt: TGTGCCAGCAGCCCCCGGACTAGCGGGAGCTCTGAGCAGTTCTTC

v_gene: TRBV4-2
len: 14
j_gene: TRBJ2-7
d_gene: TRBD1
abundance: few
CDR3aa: CASSQRGQNYEQYF
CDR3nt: TGTGCCAGCAGCCAGAGGGGACAGAACTACGAGCAGTACTTC

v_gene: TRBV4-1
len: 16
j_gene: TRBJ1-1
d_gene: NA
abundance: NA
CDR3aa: CASSQDRYRANTEAFF
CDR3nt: TGCGCCAGCAGCCAAGATCGGTACAGGGCAAACACTGAAGCTTTCTTT

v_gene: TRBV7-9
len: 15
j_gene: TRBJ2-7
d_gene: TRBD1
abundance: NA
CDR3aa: CASSSPRDSSYEQYF
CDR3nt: TGTGCCAGCAGCTCCCCCCGGGACAGCTCCTACGAGCAGTACTTC

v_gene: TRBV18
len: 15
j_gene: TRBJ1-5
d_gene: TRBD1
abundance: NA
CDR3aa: CASSRQGQDNQPQHF
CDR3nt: TGTGCCAGCTCACGACAGGGACAGGACAATCAGCCCCAGCATTTT

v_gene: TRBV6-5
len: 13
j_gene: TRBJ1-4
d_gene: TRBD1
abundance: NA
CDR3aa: CASRTGGNEKLFF
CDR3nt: TGTGCCAGCCGGACAGGGGGTAATGAAAAACTGTTTTTT

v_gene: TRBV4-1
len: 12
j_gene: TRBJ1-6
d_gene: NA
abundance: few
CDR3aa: CASSQEGGSLHF
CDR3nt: TGCGCCAGCAGCCAAGAAGGCGGCTCCCTCCACTTT

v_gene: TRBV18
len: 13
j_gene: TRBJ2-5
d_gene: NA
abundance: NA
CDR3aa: CASSPSLSETQYF
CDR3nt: TGTGCCAGCTCACCAAGCCTATCCGAGACCCAGTACTTC

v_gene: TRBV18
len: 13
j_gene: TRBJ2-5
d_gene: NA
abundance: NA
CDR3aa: CASSPTISETQYF
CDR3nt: TGTGCCAGCTCACCGACTATTAGTGAGACCCAGTACTTC

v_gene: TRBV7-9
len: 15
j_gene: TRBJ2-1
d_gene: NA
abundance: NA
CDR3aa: CASSLIAAGYNEQFF
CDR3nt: TGTGCCAGCAGCTTAATAGCGGCTGGCTACAATGAGCAGTTCTTC

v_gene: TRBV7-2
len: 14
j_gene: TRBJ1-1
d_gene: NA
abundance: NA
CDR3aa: CASSFTGGSHEAFF
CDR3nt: TGTGCCAGCAGCTTTACGGGGGGGAGTCATGAAGCTTTCTTT

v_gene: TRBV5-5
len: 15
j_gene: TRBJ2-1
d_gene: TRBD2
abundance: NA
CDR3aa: CASSRGTSGTREQFF
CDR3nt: TGTGCCAGCAGCAGAGGGACTAGCGGGACGCGTGAGCAGTTCTTC

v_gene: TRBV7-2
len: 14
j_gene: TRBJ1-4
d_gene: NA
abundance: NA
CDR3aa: CASSRRVTNEKLFF
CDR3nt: TGTGCCAGCAGCCGCAGGGTAACTAATGAAAAACTGTTTTTT

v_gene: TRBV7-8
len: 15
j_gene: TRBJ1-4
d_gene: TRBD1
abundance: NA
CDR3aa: CASSSSRGKGEKLFF
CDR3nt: TGTGCCAGCAGCTCCTCCAGGGGGAAAGGGGAAAAACTGTTTTTT

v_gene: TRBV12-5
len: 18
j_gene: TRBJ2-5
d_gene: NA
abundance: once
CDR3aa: CASGSDHPGLGYRETQYF
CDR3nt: TGTGCTAGTGGTTCTGACCACCCGGGGTTGGGGTATAGGGAGACCCAGTACTTC

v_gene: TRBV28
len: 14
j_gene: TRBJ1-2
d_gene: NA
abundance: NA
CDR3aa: CASSSGFSNYGYTF
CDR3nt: TGTGCCAGCAGTTCAGGGTTCTCTAACTATGGCTACACCTTC

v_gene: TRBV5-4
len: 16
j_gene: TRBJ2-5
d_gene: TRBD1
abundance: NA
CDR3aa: CATLRTGREVGETQYF
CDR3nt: TGTGCCACTCTTAGGACAGGGCGAGAGGTTGGAGAGACCCAGTACTTC

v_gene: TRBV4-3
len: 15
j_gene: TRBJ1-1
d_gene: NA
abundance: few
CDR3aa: CASSQDWGVNTEAFF
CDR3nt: TGCGCCAGCAGCCAAGATTGGGGAGTGAACACTGAAGCTTTCTTT

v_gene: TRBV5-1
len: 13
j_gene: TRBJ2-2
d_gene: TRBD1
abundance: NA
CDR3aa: CASSFTGAGELFF
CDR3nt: TGCGCCAGCAGCTTTACAGGGGCCGGGGAGCTGTTTTTT

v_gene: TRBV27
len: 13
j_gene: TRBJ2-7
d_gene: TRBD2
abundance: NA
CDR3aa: CASSPGREYEQYF
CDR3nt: TGTGCCAGCTCCCCTGGGAGGGAATACGAGCAGTACTTC

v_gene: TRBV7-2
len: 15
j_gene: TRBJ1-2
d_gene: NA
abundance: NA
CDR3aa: CASSFLGTGSYGYTF
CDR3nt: TGTGCCAGCAGCTTCCTCGGTACAGGCAGCTATGGCTACACCTTC

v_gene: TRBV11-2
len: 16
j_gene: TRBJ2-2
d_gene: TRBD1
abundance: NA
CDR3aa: CASNSLQGTNTGELFF
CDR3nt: TGTGCCAGCAACTCCCTACAGGGGACGAACACCGGGGAGCTGTTTTTT

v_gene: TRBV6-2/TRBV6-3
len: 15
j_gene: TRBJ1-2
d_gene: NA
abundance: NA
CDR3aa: CASSDRDIANYGYTF
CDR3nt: TGTGCCAGCAGCGATCGGGACATAGCTAACTATGGCTACACCTTC

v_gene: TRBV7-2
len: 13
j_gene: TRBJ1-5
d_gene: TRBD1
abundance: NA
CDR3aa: CASSPHRGQPQHF
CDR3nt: TGTGCCAGCAGCCCACACAGGGGACAGCCCCAGCATTTT

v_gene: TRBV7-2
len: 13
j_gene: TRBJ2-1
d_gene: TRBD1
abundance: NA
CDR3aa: CASSFTGGREQFF
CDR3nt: TGTGCCAGCAGCTTCACAGGGGGCCGGGAGCAGTTCTTC

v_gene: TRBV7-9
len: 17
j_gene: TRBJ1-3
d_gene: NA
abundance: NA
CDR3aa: CASSLGSETGFGNTIYF
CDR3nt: TGTGCCAGCAGCTTAGGCTCAGAAACAGGTTTTGGAAACACCATATATTTT

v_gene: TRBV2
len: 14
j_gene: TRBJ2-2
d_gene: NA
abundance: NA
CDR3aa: CASSNRAGTGELFF
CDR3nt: TGTGCCAGCAGCAACAGGGCTGGCACCGGGGAGCTGTTTTTT

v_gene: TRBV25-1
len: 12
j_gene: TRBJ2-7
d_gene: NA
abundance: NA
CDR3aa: CASSGTATRQYF
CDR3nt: TGTGCCAGCAGTGGGACAGCGACCCGGCAGTACTTC

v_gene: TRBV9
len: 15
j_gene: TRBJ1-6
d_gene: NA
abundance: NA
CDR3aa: CASSEDRFNGSPLHF
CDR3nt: TGTGCCAGCAGCGAAGACAGGTTTAATGGTTCACCCCTCCACTTT

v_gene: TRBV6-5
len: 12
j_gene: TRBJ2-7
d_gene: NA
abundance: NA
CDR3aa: CASSYSRLKQYF
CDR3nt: TGTGCCAGCAGTTACTCGAGGCTAAAGCAGTACTTC

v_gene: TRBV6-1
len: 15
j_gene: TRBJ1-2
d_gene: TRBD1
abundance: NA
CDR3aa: CASSEVGQGPYGYTF
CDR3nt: TGTGCCAGCAGTGAAGTGGGACAGGGGCCCTATGGCTACACCTTC

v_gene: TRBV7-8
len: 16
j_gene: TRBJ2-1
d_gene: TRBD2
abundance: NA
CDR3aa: CASSSRLAGANNEQFF
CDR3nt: TGTGCCAGCAGCTCCCGACTAGCGGGGGCGAACAATGAGCAGTTCTTC

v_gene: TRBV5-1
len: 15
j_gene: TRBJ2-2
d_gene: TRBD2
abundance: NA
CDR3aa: CASSLLAGRGGELFF
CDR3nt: TGCGCCAGCAGCTTGCTAGCGGGGAGAGGCGGGGAGCTGTTTTTT

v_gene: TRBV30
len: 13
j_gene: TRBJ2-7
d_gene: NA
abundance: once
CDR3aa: CAWSRGQRYEQYF
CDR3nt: TGTGCCTGGAGTCGGGGACAAAGATACGAGCAGTACTTC

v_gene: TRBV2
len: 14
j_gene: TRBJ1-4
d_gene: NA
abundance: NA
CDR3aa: CASTREGTAEKLFF
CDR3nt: TGTGCCAGCACCCGGGAGGGGACTGCGGAAAAACTGTTTTTT

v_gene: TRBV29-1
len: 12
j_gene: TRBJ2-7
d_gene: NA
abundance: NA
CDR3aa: CSVRVAAHEQYF
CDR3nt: TGCAGCGTCCGCGTGGCAGCGCACGAGCAGTACTTC

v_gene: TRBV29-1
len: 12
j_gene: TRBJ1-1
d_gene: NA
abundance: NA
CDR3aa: CSVGQTNTEAFF
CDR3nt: TGCAGCGTTGGACAGACGAACACTGAAGCTTTCTTT

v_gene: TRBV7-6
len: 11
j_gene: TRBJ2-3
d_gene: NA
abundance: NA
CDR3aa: CASSDANTQYF
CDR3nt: TGTGCCAGCAGCGATGCGAATACGCAGTATTTT

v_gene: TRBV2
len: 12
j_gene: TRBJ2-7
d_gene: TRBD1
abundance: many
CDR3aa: CASKDRYYEQYF
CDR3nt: TGTGCCAGCAAGGACAGGTACTACGAGCAGTACTTC

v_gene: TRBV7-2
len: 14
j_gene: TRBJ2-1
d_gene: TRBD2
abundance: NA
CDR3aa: CASRASGGDNEQFF
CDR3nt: TGTGCCAGCAGAGCTAGCGGGGGGGATAATGAGCAGTTCTTC

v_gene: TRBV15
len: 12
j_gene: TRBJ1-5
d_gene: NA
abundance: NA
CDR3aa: CATSGPNQPQHF
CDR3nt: TGTGCCACCTCAGGTCCCAATCAGCCCCAGCATTTT

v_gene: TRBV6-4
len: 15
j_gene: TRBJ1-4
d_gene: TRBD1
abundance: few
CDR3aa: CASSKVRGLWEKLFF
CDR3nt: TGTGCCAGCAGTAAGGTCAGGGGGCTGTGGGAAAAACTGTTTTTT

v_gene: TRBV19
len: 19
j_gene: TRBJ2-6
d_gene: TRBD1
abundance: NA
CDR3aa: CASCHSPGTGISGANVLTF
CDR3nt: TGTGCCAGTTGTCACTCTCCCGGGACAGGAATCTCTGGGGCCAACGTCCTGACTTTC